The 32 T cell receptor beta chains listed next were all sequenced from one sample in a study of blood T cell repertoires in COVID-19. Here immunoSEQ multiplex PCR was the method, and the copy in TCRdb shows in-frame clones only, minus some. The repertoire holds a few hundred thousand clones, with roughly nine tenths as singletons. Sequenced material: PBMCs or T cells enriched from blood (not recorded which). The receptors were gathered from a woman aged 55-69 years who had recovered from COVID-19.

V is TRBV27 and J is TRBJ1-2; the match to TRBD1 covers 10 bases. This CDR3 contains 18 residues. CDR1 is MNHEY, CDR2 SMNVEV, per germline (reference sequence). V was clipped by 5 bases and J by 4 bases; unmatched bases: 16. Here the CDR3 DNA reads TGTGCCAGCAGTCCACTGGGGACAGGGGTACGTGGAGGCTATGGCTACACCTTC. Translating gives CASSPLGTGVRGGYGYTF.

The chain recombines TRBV5-1 with TRBJ2-3, with 12 bases aligning to TRBD2. This CDR3 has 17 amino acids. Germline assignment: CDR1 SGHRS and CDR2 YFSETQ. V shed 3 bases, J shed 5 bases, and the junction held 10 bases outside the gene matches. As DNA, the CDR3 is TGCGCCAGCAGCTCCAATCTAGCGGGGGGGCGGGAAGATACGCAGTATTTT. It is translated as CASSSNLAGGREDTQYF.

The rearrangement uses TRBV2 and TRBJ2-3; no clear D. This CDR3 spans 14 amino acids. Germline V gives CDR1 SNHLY, CDR2 FYNNEI. The V end was cut by 6 bases, the J end by 6 bases, with 16 bases between. The CDR3 region has the DNA TGTGCCAGCAGCCCTGGGCTTGGCAGGGATACGCAGTATTTT. Amino acid sequence: CASSPGLGRDTQYF.

The chain joins TRBV7-9 to TRBJ2-7; D might be TRBD1 (5 bases). Germline lookup yields CDR1 SEHNR and CDR2 FQNEAQ (reference sequence). V lost 2 bases and J 7 bases, leaving 18 bases between the germline ends. The CDR3 spans 15 residues. Here the CDR3 reads CASSLKFGQAMEQYF. The CDR3 region has the DNA TGTGCCAGCAGCTTAAAGTTCGGACAAGCTATGGAGCAGTACTTC.

The chain uses TRBV3-1 (or the pseudogene TRBV3-2) and TRBJ1-1, with D maybe TRBD1 (5 bases). V was clipped by 4 bases and J by 14 bases, with 17 bases between them. CDR1 is LGHDT, CDR2 YNNKEL, per germline (reference sequence). This CDR3 region has 12 residues. CDR3 DNA: TGTGCCAGCAGCCTCTCGGGGGGATGGAGCTTCTTT. Its translation: CASSLSGGWSFF.

The chain recombines TRBV11-2 with TRBJ1-1; D gene unclear. With 3 bases removed from V and 4 bases from J, the gap between germline ends came to 9 bases. This CDR3 contains 13 residues. Germline V lookup: CDR1 SGHAT, CDR2 FQNNGV. CDR3 in DNA: TGTGCCAGCAGCTTCTTAGAGGGCACTGAAGCTTTCTTT. Protein sequence: CASSFLEGTEAFF.

This chain joins TRBV11-3 and TRBJ2-1, with a weak D call TRBD1 (6 bases). Germline assignment: CDR1 SGHNT and CDR2 YENEEA. Trimming pared 6 bases from V and 10 bases from J, leaving 19 bases between. CDR3 length equals 14 residues. Here the CDR3 reads CASSLSGWDIEQFF. The CDR3 DNA follows: TGTGCCAGCAGTTTATCCGGGTGGGACATCGAGCAGTTCTTC.

The chain carries TRBV24-1 and TRBJ2-7; D unresolved. The CDR3 loop spans 17 amino acids. V lost 4 bases and J 7 bases, leaving 25 bases between the germline ends. Per the germline V gene, CDR1 is KGHDR and CDR2 is SFDVKD. CDR3 DNA: TGTGCCACCAGTGAGCCCCGATGGTCCCTAGTATCGAGGGAGCAGTACGTC. Translating gives CATSEPRWSLVSREQYV.

V gene TRBV29-1 combines with J gene TRBJ1-1, with a tentative D call TRBD1 (5 bases). Germline CDR1 is SQVTM and CDR2 is ANQGSEA. The CDR3 loop spans 13 amino acids. V lost 3 bases, J lost 2 bases, and 10 bases lay in between. The CDR3 sequence: CSVDWGGNTEAFF. In DNA form, the CDR3 reads TGCAGCGTTGATTGGGGGGGAAACACTGAAGCTTTCTTT.

This chain links TRBV2 with TRBJ2-3, with 14 positions matching TRBD2. The CDR3 is 15 residues long. CDR1 is SNHLY and CDR2 is FYNNEI in the germline V gene. V trimming: 5 bases; J trimming: 4 bases; junction bases outside the gene matches: 2. CDR3 nucleotides: TGTGCCAGCAGTCGACTAGCGGGGGGGCCAGATACGCAGTATTTT. This gives the protein CASSRLAGGPDTQYF. Full variable domain (remainder filled in from reference TRBV2 and TRBJ2-3): EPEVTQTPSHQVTQMGQEVILRCVPISNHLYFYWYRQILGQKVEFLVSFYNNEISEKSEIFDDQFSVERPDGSNFTLKIRSTKLEDSAMYFCASSRLAGGPDTQYFGPGTRLTVL.

The chain joins TRBV28 to TRBJ2-2; D call uncertain. Trimming took off 6 bases at V and 7 bases at J, with 6 bases between the two ends. This CDR3 has 11 amino acids. The germline V gene encodes CDR1 MDHEN and CDR2 SYDVKM. This CDR3 is CASSPNGELFF. CDR3 nucleotides: TGTGCCAGCAGCCCAAACGGGGAGCTGTTTTTT.

This chain joins TRBV6-2 or TRBV6-3 and TRBJ2-7, with 8 bases aligning to TRBD2. The J segment lost 4 bases and the V segment lost 5 bases, leaving 13 bases of the junction unmatched. The CDR3 loop spans 16 amino acids. Germline V gives CDR1 MNHEY, CDR2 SVGEGT. CDR3 residues: CASSSLERGYSYEQYV. CDR3 bases: TGTGCCAGCAGTAGCCTGGAGCGGGGGTATTCGTACGAGCAGTACGTC.

This clone was detected once. The V and J genes are TRBV5-1 and TRBJ2-7; 8 bases agree with TRBD2. The CDR3 is 13 amino acids. Per the germline V gene, CDR1 is SGHRS and CDR2 is YFSETQ. The J segment lost 4 bases and the V segment lost 10 bases, leaving 10 bases of the junction unmatched. CDR3 amino acids: CASQGLGRYEQYF. DNA of the CDR3: TGCGCCTCGCAGGGACTAGGGAGGTACGAGCAGTACTTC.

The J gene is TRBJ1-1, the V gene TRBV18; 7 nucleotides align to TRBD1. Germline V gene lookup returns CDR1 KGHSH and CDR2 LQKENI. Trimming at V came to 4 bases and at J to 5 bases, leaving 7 bases not matched to a gene. The CDR3 consists of 14 residues. DNA of the CDR3: TGTGCCAGCTCACGCCAGGGGGTGGGGACTGAAGCTTTCTTT. Amino acids: CASSRQGVGTEAFF.

The rearrangement joins TRBV10-2 to TRBJ1-5; 8 bases map to TRBD1. In germline, CDR1 is WSHSY, CDR2 SAAADI. J gave up 2 bases and V 4 bases, and 1 base lay outside the gene matches. The CDR3 covers 14 residues. CDR3 DNA sequence: TGCGCCAGCAGTGGGACAGGGCGCAATCAGCCCCAGCATTTT. This codes for CASSGTGRNQPQHF.

V is TRBV6-5 and J is TRBJ1-1; TRBD1 aligns across 7 bases. Germline V CDR1 and CDR2: MNHEY, SVGAGI. The CDR3 is 14 residues long. The V gene end was trimmed by 4 bases and the J gene end by 12 bases; junction bases not matched to a gene: 14. CDR3 amino acids: CASSSTGMTKITFF. CDR3 sequence (DNA): TGTGCCAGCAGTTCGACAGGGATGACGAAGATAACTTTCTTT.

V usage is TRBV6-2 or TRBV6-3 and J usage is TRBJ1-5; no definite D call. Trimming took off 6 bases at V and 3 bases at J, with 12 bases between the two ends. The CDR3 totals 14 residues. From germline, CDR1 is MNHEY and CDR2 SVGEGT. The CDR3 DNA follows: TGTGCCAGCAGCCCGGCAGCGAACAATCAGCCCCAGCATTTT. Protein: CASSPAANNQPQHF.

The chain couples TRBV29-1 to TRBJ1-2; 9 nucleotides match TRBD1. CDR1 SQVTM and CDR2 ANQGSEA come from the germline V gene. This CDR3 has 14 residues. V lost 7 bases, J lost 8 bases, and 14 bases stayed unmatched. In DNA, the CDR3 is TGCAGCGCAAGAAGGGGGGACAGGGAGGAGGGCTACACCTTC. It codes for CSARRGDREEGYTF.

The V gene is TRBV11-2, the J gene TRBJ1-1, with TRBD1 matching over 8 bases. Unmatched junction bases numbered 9, after V lost 5 bases and J lost 10 bases. Germline V CDR1 and CDR2: SGHAT, FQNNGV. This CDR3 has 13 amino acids. The DNA for the CDR3 is TGTGCCAGCAGCCACGCGACAGGGGCCGGAGCTTTCTTT. It codes for CASSHATGAGAFF.

The chain recombines TRBV10-3 with TRBJ1-6, with D tentatively TRBD1 (5 bases). The CDR3 runs 15 residues. CDR1 and CDR2 from the germline V gene are ENHRY and SYGVKD. The V gene lost 5 bases and the J gene lost 7 bases, with 15 bases spanning the gap. CDR3 DNA sequence: TGTGCCATCAGTAGTGGCCAGGGAAAGAATTCACCCCTCCACTTT. Its translation: CAISSGQGKNSPLHF.

The rearrangement joins TRBV19 to TRBJ1-6; 7 bases fit TRBD1. V lost 0 bases, J lost 5 bases, and 7 bases stayed unmatched. Germline CDR1 is LNHDA and CDR2 is SQIVND (reference sequence). This CDR3 comprises 17 residues. CDR3 DNA sequence: TGTGCCAGTAGTATAGATCGCGGGGACAGCAATAATTCACCCCTCCACTTT. Translation gives CASSIDRGDSNNSPLHF.

V is TRBV7-8 and J is TRBJ2-7; D is unclear. Germline CDR1 SGHVS, CDR2 FQNEAQ. V shed 0 bases and J shed 1 base, with 7 bases lying between them. The CDR3 totals 14 residues. CDR3 protein: CASSLAARSYEQYV. The DNA for the CDR3 is TGTGCCAGCAGCTTAGCAGCAAGATCCTACGAGCAGTACGTC.

The chain has TRBV4-1 and TRBJ1-6; D is ambiguous. Looked up from germline, CDR1 is MGHRA and CDR2 is YSYEKL. The CDR3 consists of 15 residues. Trimming pared 2 bases from V and 0 bases from J, leaving 5 bases between. The CDR3 spells CASSQTSSYNSPLHF. As DNA, the CDR3 is TGCGCCAGCAGCCAAACAAGCTCCTATAATTCACCCCTCCACTTT.

This clone came up once. The gene calls are TRBV4-1 and TRBJ1-4; no definite D call. Per the germline V gene, CDR1 is MGHRA and CDR2 is YSYEKL. Trimming shortened V by 0 bases and J by 6 bases, and 8 bases separated the two germline ends. This CDR3 is built from 14 residues. Here the CDR3 DNA reads TGCGCCAGCAGCCAAGATAGCTCAGATGAAAAACTGTTTTTT. As protein: CASSQDSSDEKLFF.

This clone was detected once. The CDR3 loop is CASTQDRLNTEAFF. The CDR3 bases are TGTGCCAGCACCCAGGACAGGTTGAACACTGAAGCTTTCTTT. The rearrangement links TRBV6-5 to TRBJ1-1; 7 bases map to TRBD1. V lost 7 bases and J lost 0; bases outside the gene matches: 5. The germline V gene encodes CDR1 MNHEY and CDR2 SVGAGI. CDR3 length: 14 residues.

V is TRBV2 and J is TRBJ2-1, with 7 nucleotides matching TRBD1. This CDR3 has 16 amino acids. Germline V CDR1 and CDR2: SNHLY, FYNNEI. The junction had 12 bases not matched to a gene; V was cut back by 7 bases and J by 3 bases. The CDR3 sequence is CASMKEGTADYNEQFF. CDR3 DNA sequence: TGTGCCAGCATGAAAGAGGGGACAGCAGACTACAATGAGCAGTTCTTC. Looking up the rest from reference TRBV2 and TRBJ2-1 gives the full variable domain: EPEVTQTPSHQVTQMGQEVILRCVPISNHLYFYWYRQILGQKVEFLVSFYNNEISEKSEIFDDQFSVERPDGSNFTLKIRSTKLEDSAMYFCASMKEGTADYNEQFFGPGTRLTVL.

Note on this clone: Other nucleotide sequences from this sample produce the same CDR3. V gene TRBV5-1 combines with J gene TRBJ2-3; 10 bases map to TRBD2. The V gene's germline CDR1 is SGHRS and CDR2 YFSETQ. The trim removed 2 bases at V and 6 bases at J, leaving 6 bases unmatched. The CDR3 sequence is 15 residues long. In DNA, the CDR3 is TGCGCCAGCAGCTTCCTAGCGGGGGCTGGGGATACGCAGTATTTT. The encoded protein is CASSFLAGAGDTQYF.

This chain links TRBV29-1 with TRBJ1-1; TRBD1 matches at 8 bases. CDR3 length equals 13 residues. Germline CDR1 SQVTM, CDR2 ANQGSEA. V dropped 6 bases and J dropped 1; count of bases not matched to a gene: 4. In DNA form, the CDR3 reads TGCAGCGTACGACAGGGGACGAACACTGAAGCTTTCTTT. As protein: CSVRQGTNTEAFF. The full variable domain, completed using reference TRBV29-1 and TRBJ1-1, is SAVISQKPSRDICQRGTSLTIQCQVDSQVTMMFWYRQQPGQSLTLIATANQGSEATYESGFVIDKFPISRPNLTFSTLTVSNMSPEDSSIYLCSVRQGTNTEAFFGQGTRLTVV.

The chain employs TRBV15 and TRBJ2-1; D may be TRBD1 (6 bases). Per the germline V gene, CDR1 is LNHNV and CDR2 is YYDKDF (reference sequence). There are 14 residues in the CDR3. The V end was cut by 0 bases, the J end by 8 bases, with 11 bases between. CDR3 nucleotides: TGTGCCACCAGCAGAGAACAGGGTTTCGATGAGCAGTTCTTC. Amino acid sequence: CATSREQGFDEQFF.

The chain uses TRBV4-1 and TRBJ2-4; TRBD2 matches 9 bases. This CDR3 has 20 amino acids. Trimming cost V 0 bases and J 0 bases; bases outside gene matches: 12. Looked up from germline, CDR1 is MGHRA and CDR2 is YSYEKL. CDR3 sequence: CASSQDFSGGIDLAKNIQYF. The CDR3 DNA reads TGCGCCAGCAGCCAAGATTTCAGCGGGGGGATTGATTTAGCCAAAAACATTCAGTACTTC.

In nucleotides, the CDR3 is TGTGCCAGCAGCTTTGCGGGGATGAACACTGAAGCTTTCTTT. Encoded protein: CASSFAGMNTEAFF. The chain combines TRBV7-9 with TRBJ1-1; D is ambiguous. Germline assignment: CDR1 SEHNR and CDR2 FQNEAQ (reference sequence). Trimming took 3 bases from V and 0 from J, leaving 8 bases between them. This CDR3 spans 14 amino acids.

The V call is TRBV19, the J call TRBJ1-1; 7 bases are shared with TRBD1. The CDR3 runs 15 residues. J was trimmed by 4 bases and V by 6 bases; bases with no gene match: 11. Germline lookup yields CDR1 LNHDA and CDR2 SQIVND (reference sequence). The CDR3 spells CASRQTRDRVTEAFF. The DNA of the CDR3 is TGTGCCAGTAGACAAACCCGCGACAGGGTCACTGAAGCTTTCTTT.